The TCR beta chain under discussion was sequenced for a study of T cells in Graves' hyperthyroidism and ophthalmopathy. Notes on the study in general: Classification by a 13 V-J model distinguished ophthalmopathy from stable hyperthyroidism. In the blood, most expanded thyroid clonotypes above 0.001 appeared as well. Before onset, ophthalmopathy was predicted by the model a median approximately 6.5 months earlier.

For this clonotype: Its matching antigen is unknown.

Losses at the gene ends were 6 bases for V and 6 bases for J; bases not matched to a gene: 8. The CDR3 contains 14 residues. Amplified regions were TCR beta CDR3 sequences from RNA transcripts. Carried out on the TCR CDR3, a first-round RT-PCR used the HTBI primer set. One entry per CDR3 protein results from TCRdb running MiXCR on the multiplex PCR reads. This table holds 490,000 or so distinct CDR3 sequences, about 46% found once. The diagnoses drew upon clinical symptoms, serum thyroxine and TRAb, thyroid ultrasound and orbital computed tomography. This TCR was recovered from an adult woman with Graves' disease, either hyperthyroidism or ophthalmopathy (not recorded which). The chain joins TRBV12-3 or TRBV12-4 to TRBJ1-1, with 9 bases identical to TRBD1. The specimen was peripheral blood or thyroid tissue (not recorded which). The CDR3 protein is CASRAGTGFAEAFF. In DNA form, the CDR3 reads TGTGCCAGCAGGGCCGGGACAGGGTTTGCTGAAGCTTTCTTT.